The 3 T cell receptor beta chains below all came from one sample that was sequenced in a study of blood T cells in healthy people across ages. The second PCR ran roughly 6 to 11 cycles with a sample-barcoded 5' primer and J-beta primers. MiXCR, applied by TCRdb to the 5' RACE reads, yields one record per CDR3 protein. Of under 950,000 distinct CDR3 sequences in the sample, roughly 20% are singletons; the top ten hold 22%. Sequencing was performed on blood. The receptor source for this set is a man between 65 and 79 years old in good health.

This clonotype was seen a few times. The V call is TRBV20-1, the J call TRBJ2-1; 13 nucleotides agree with TRBD2. The end of the DNA aligns better with TRBJ2-5, so the J call may be wrong. The CDR3 spans 15 residues. Germline V gene sequence: CDR1 DFQATT, CDR2 SNEGSKA (reference sequence). The CDR3 is CSARDPTSGGETQYF. The CDR3 bases are TGCAGTGCTAGAGATCCGACTAGCGGGGGGGAGACCCAGTACTTC.

The sample holds a few counts of this clonotype. The chain joins TRBV19 to TRBJ1-1; 8 bases are shared with TRBD1. The CDR3 contains 15 residues. After removal of 5 bases from V and 6 bases from J, the junction contained 11 bases not matched to a gene. Germline V lookup: CDR1 LNHDA, CDR2 SQIVND (reference sequence). This chain's CDR3 is CASSVGLGQGPEAFF. CDR3 DNA: TGTGCCAGTAGTGTAGGCCTAGGACAGGGTCCTGAAGCTTTCTTT.

This chain uses TRBV30 with TRBJ2-1; D uncertain. Trimming removed 0 bases at V and 0 bases at J, with 3 bases between. The CDR3 runs to 13 residues. Germline V gene sequence: CDR1 GTSNPN, CDR2 SVGIG (reference sequence). CDR3 residues: CAWSVDSYNEQFF. CDR3 coding DNA: TGTGCCTGGAGTGTGGACTCCTACAATGAGCAGTTCTTC.